This T cell receptor beta chain was identified during a study of neoadjuvant nivolumab and ipilimumab in lung cancer (dated by TCRdb to the early 2020s). As for the study more broadly: Nivolumab was given at 3 mg/kg intravenously on days 1, 15 and 29, and the combination arm added ipilimumab 1 mg/kg on day 1 only. For each study arm, the primary endpoint of the trial was the rate of major pathologic response (MPR) in the intention-to-treat population. In the trial, around 43 patients with operable NSCLC were treated, of whom some 23 were randomized to nivolumab monotherapy and around 20 to nivolumab plus ipilimumab. TCR repertoires were compared between pretherapy (baseline) peripheral blood and tumors resected at surgery after neoadjuvant immune checkpoint blockade. Matched pretherapy and resected tumor pairs were analyzed for seven patients, of whom four received nivolumab and three received nivolumab plus ipilimumab.

CDR1 SGHTA and CDR2 FQGNSA were looked up in the germline V gene. The cysteine opens and the phenylalanine closes a CDR3 of 13 amino acids. Of the read, only the CDR3 DNA is kept; its 39 bases are in frame from base 1. The junction shows trimming of 1 base on V and 7 bases on J, plus 8 bases between the germline ends. Receptor amplification or capture employed the immunoSEQ multiplex PCR assay. The published analysis was carried out like this. Repertoires were summarized by richness and clonality, and significantly expanded and contracted clones were identified between pre- and post-therapy samples. TCRdb carries this immuneACCESS record with in-frame sequences only. Its versions omit some clonotypes, under half of them owing to an unresolved V gene in the studies checked, with the rest unexplained. That table supplies the V and J calls and clone size; D and trimming were determined from the DNA. In this sample the table shows roughly 49,000 clones, around 89% of which occur a single time. About 4% of the sample goes to the ten largest clones.

Study-wide findings and limitations: From pretherapy to surgery, tumor T-cell richness and clonality went up in three of three dual-therapy tumors, versus only two of four nivolumab-treated tumors. No significant correlation was found between TCR clonality and pathologic tumor regression, and only one major-pathologic-response sample was available for the clonality analysis. TCR richness in pretherapy blood showed a positive correlation with richness in tumors resected after neoadjuvant therapy (Spearman R of about 0.81). A small number of samples underwent TCR sequencing. Resected tumors had greater TCR richness and clonality than tumor-adjacent uninvolved lung, and increases were observed in more dual-therapy-treated tumors.

The time point label corresponds to: pretherapy, before neoadjuvant immune checkpoint inhibitors. Samples were obtained from the phase 2 randomized NEOSTAR trial, in which neoadjuvant nivolumab or nivolumab plus ipilimumab followed by surgery was tested in operable NSCLC. A note on this clone: Its antigen remains unidentified. Base qualities were left out, and no much larger clone turns up one base away.

The clonotype comes from an adult with non-small cell lung cancer. Some clones in this sample may be carry-over from other donors' samples. The sequence joins TRBV7-2 to TRBJ1-5, with the identity of the D gene unclear. The sequenced sample was blood, obtained before neoadjuvant nivolumab, alone or with ipilimumab. The CDR3 protein: CASSLGEEQPQHF. Here is the DNA: TGTGCCAGCAGCTTAGGGGAGGAGCAGCCCCAGCATTTT.